This passage covers 30 T cell receptor beta chains from one sample sequenced in a study of cytomegalovirus exposure and HLA in healthy donors. Researchers ran the PCR with 60 Vbeta and 13 Jbeta primers. Sequencing was performed with immunoSEQ multiplex PCR; in TCRdb, only in-frame clones are kept and a portion is missing. Of nearly 110,000 clones listed, 82% were seen once; the top ten hold about 2.5%. The sequenced material came from PBMCs. These receptors were taken from a man aged 30-40 years in good health and CMV-seropositive.

This rearrangement joins TRBV5-1 to TRBJ1-1; TRBD1 matches at 9 bases. The ends lost 4 bases at V and 3 bases at J; junction bases unmatched: 7. The CDR3 runs 15 residues. Germline V CDR1 and CDR2: SGHRS, YFSETQ. The CDR3 sequence is CASSILQGAYTEAFF. DNA for the CDR3: TGCGCCAGCAGCATCTTACAGGGGGCATACACTGAAGCTTTCTTT. Looking up the rest from reference TRBV5-1 and TRBJ1-1 gives the full variable domain: KAGVTQTPRYLIKTRGQQVTLSCSPISGHRSVSWYQQTPGQGLQFLFEYFSETQRNKGNFPGRFSGRQFSNSRSEMNVSTLELGDSALYLCASSILQGAYTEAFFGQGTRLTVV.

The chain uses TRBV18 and TRBJ1-2; 10 bases fit TRBD1. V lost 3 bases and J lost 7; bases outside the gene matches: 8. From germline, CDR1 is KGHSH and CDR2 LQKENI. This CDR3 contains 15 residues. CDR3 in amino acids: CASSPPGQGPSGYTF. The CDR3 DNA follows: TGTGCCAGCTCACCGCCGGGACAGGGGCCAAGTGGCTACACCTTC.

The rearrangement joins TRBV11-2 to TRBJ1-2; D is perhaps TRBD1 (6 bases). Germline V CDR1 and CDR2: SGHAT, FQNNGV. This CDR3 is 12 amino acids long. Trimming left V 6 bases short and J 7 bases short, with 12 bases between. CDR3: CASRGALGGYTF. The CDR3 DNA is TGTGCCAGCAGGGGGGCCCTGGGTGGCTACACCTTC.

V and J are TRBV7-9 and TRBJ1-2; 8 bases align to TRBD1. Germline V CDR1 and CDR2: SEHNR, FQNEAQ (reference sequence). The CDR3 contains 14 residues. Trimming took 5 bases from V and 2 from J; bases not matched to a gene: 4. CDR3 bases: TGTGCCAGCAGCCGTGGGACAGGAAACTATGGCTACACCTTC. Translated: CASSRGTGNYGYTF.

The J gene is TRBJ2-5, the V gene TRBV18; the D is unclear. The ends were cut back, 2 bases at V and 3 bases at J, with 7 bases in the middle. The CDR3 covers 13 residues. Looked up from germline, CDR1 is KGHSH and CDR2 is LQKENI. The CDR3 bases are TGTGCCAGCTCACCAGCGCTTGAAGAGACCCAGTACTTC. Translated: CASSPALEETQYF.

This clone was detected once. V is TRBV5-1 and J is TRBJ2-2; 8 bases line up with TRBD1. Per the germline V gene, CDR1 is SGHRS and CDR2 is YFSETQ. Trimming at V came to 0 bases and at J to 6 bases, leaving 4 bases not matched to a gene. The CDR3 runs 15 residues. In DNA form, the CDR3 reads TGCGCCAGCAGCTTGGACAGGGGGACCGCCGGGGAGCTGTTTTTT. It codes for CASSLDRGTAGELFF.

The table lists this clone with a few counts. The rearrangement uses TRBV2 and TRBJ2-3, with a tentative D call TRBD1 (7 bases). The CDR3 spans 14 residues. Germline V gives CDR1 SNHLY, CDR2 FYNNEI. Trimming pared 9 bases from V and 1 base from J, leaving 14 bases between. The CDR3 loop reads CASSGGIGTDTQYF. The CDR3 nucleotides read TGTGCCAGTTCAGGGGGGATCGGCACAGATACGCAGTATTTT.

The DNA of the CDR3 is TGTGCCAGCTCACTCTTACAGGGGTCCTACGAGCAGTACTTC. This encodes CASSLLQGSYEQYF. V is TRBV18 and J is TRBJ2-5; TRBD1 matches 7 bases. The J call is doubtful: the DNA matches TRBJ2-7 better. The CDR3 consists of 14 residues. CDR1 and CDR2 (germline): KGHSH, LQKENI.

The rearrangement uses TRBV11-1 and TRBJ2-5; TRBD1 might be the D (6 bases). Germline lookup yields CDR1 SGHAT and CDR2 FQDESV (reference sequence). The CDR3 covers 13 residues. Trimming removed 2 bases at V and 4 bases at J, with 8 bases between. The CDR3 nucleotides read TGTGCCAGCAGCTTAAGAGGGGGAGAGACCCAGTACTTC. It translates to CASSLRGGETQYF.

This sequence joins TRBV20-1 and TRBJ2-1; D uncertain. Between the trimmed V and J ends, which lost 4 bases and 4 bases, there was a span of 2 bases. CDR1 is DFQATT, CDR2 SNEGSKA, per germline (reference sequence). The CDR3 spans 10 residues. CDR3 residues: CSATYNEQFF. The CDR3 DNA reads as TGCAGTGCTACTTACAATGAGCAGTTCTTC.

Concerning this clone itself: The junction departs from the called germline gene at one end, perhaps through a read error. V and J are TRBV18 and TRBJ2-6; possibly TRBD1 for D (6 bases). CDR1 and CDR2 from the germline V gene are KGHSH and LQKENI. The CDR3 sequence is 14 residues long. CDR3 sequence: CASTDRSGANGLTF. The CDR3, as DNA: TGTGCCAGCACCGACAGGTCTGGGGCCAACGGCCTGACTTTC.

The rearrangement uses TRBV27 and TRBJ2-5, with TRBD2 identical over 12 bases. J lost 1 base, V lost 3 bases, and 12 bases had no gene match. The CDR3 consists of 19 residues. Germline V gene data show CDR1 as MNHEY and CDR2 as SMNVEV (reference sequence). CDR3 region: CASSFTPYLAGGSQETQYF. CDR3 bases: TGTGCCAGCAGTTTCACACCCTACCTAGCGGGGGGGAGCCAAGAGACCCAGTACTTC.

The chain has TRBV30 and TRBJ1-6; D uncertain. Trimming took off 0 bases at V and 9 bases at J, with 12 bases between the two ends. CDR1 is GTSNPN, CDR2 SVGIG, per germline (reference sequence). CDR3 length: 14 residues. The CDR3 reads CAWSVSLIGSPLHF. CDR3 DNA sequence: TGTGCCTGGAGTGTCTCGTTAATCGGTTCACCCCTCCACTTT.

The gene calls are TRBV10-1 and TRBJ2-7; 7 bases match TRBD1. V was pared by 6 bases and J by 3 bases, with 8 bases of the junction left unmatched. Germline values: CDR1 WNHNN, CDR2 SYGVQD (reference sequence). There are 14 residues in the CDR3. As DNA, the CDR3 is TGCGCCAGCAGCGAAGGACAGGAGGTCTACGAGCAGTACTTC. Encoded protein: CASSEGQEVYEQYF.

The rearrangement links TRBV5-4 to TRBJ2-3; D is unresolved. Between the trimmed V and J ends, which lost 0 bases and 7 bases, there was a span of 9 bases. This CDR3 has 13 amino acids. From germline, CDR1 is SGHNT and CDR2 YYREEE (reference sequence). In DNA form, the CDR3 reads TGTGCCAGCAGCTTGGCGGGTGATTATACGCAGTATTTT. Amino acid sequence: CASSLAGDYTQYF. Supplemented by reference TRBV5-4 and TRBJ2-3, the full variable domain reads ETGVTQSPTHLIKTRGQQVTLRCSSQSGHNTVSWYQQALGQGPQFIFQYYREEENGRGNFPPRFSGLQFPNYSSELNVNALELDDSALYLCASSLAGDYTQYFGPGTRLTVL.

The chain links TRBV30 to TRBJ2-7; TRBD1 matches at 10 bases. Looked up from germline, CDR1 is GTSNPN and CDR2 is SVGIG (reference sequence). There are 15 residues in the CDR3. Losses at the gene ends were 3 bases for V and 3 bases for J; bases not matched to a gene: 8. The CDR3 is CAWSRTGGLHYEQYF. Written as DNA, the CDR3 is TGTGCCTGGAGCCGGACAGGGGGTCTCCACTACGAGCAGTACTTC. Combining the CDR3 with reference TRBV30 and TRBJ2-7 gives the whole variable domain SQTIHQWPATLVQPVGSPLSLECTVEGTSNPNLYWYRQAAGRGLQLLFYSVGIGQISSEVPQNLSASRPQDRQFILSSKKLLLSDSGFYLCAWSRTGGLHYEQYFGPGTRLTVT.

The chain links TRBV18 to TRBJ2-2, with TRBD1 matching over 9 bases. The CDR3 consists of 14 residues. The germline gives CDR1 KGHSH, CDR2 LQKENI. V shed 5 bases and J 3 bases; nucleotides not matched to a gene: 1. CDR3 coding DNA: TGTGCCAGCTCAAGACAGGGGGACACCGGGGAGCTGTTTTTT. Amino acid sequence: CASSRQGDTGELFF. The full variable domain, completed using reference TRBV18 and TRBJ2-2, is NAGVMQNPRHLVRRRGQEARLRCSPMKGHSHVYWYRQLPEEGLKFMVYLQKENIIDESGMPKERFSAEFPKEGPSILRIQQVVRGDSAAYFCASSRQGDTGELFFGEGSRLTVL.

This clone was counted once. CDR3 coding DNA: TGTGCCAGTAGTATATCATCCGGGACAGGGACACAAGAGCAGTACTTC. Translated: CASSISSGTGTQEQYF. V and J are TRBV19 and TRBJ2-5; TRBD1 matches at 9 bases. The CDR3 consists of 16 residues. Germline CDR1 reads LNHDA; CDR2 reads SQIVND (reference sequence). The V and J ends lost 2 bases and 11 bases, in that order; junction bases with no gene match: 15.

This chain connects TRBV11-3 to TRBJ2-7; 10 bases match TRBD2. This CDR3 region has 16 residues. With V trimmed by 2 bases and J by 3 bases, 7 bases remained unmatched. Per the germline V gene, CDR1 is SGHNT and CDR2 is YENEEA. CDR3 DNA sequence: TGTGCCAGCAGCTTAACTAGCGGGACTCATTACTACGAGCAGTACTTC. Its translation is CASSLTSGTHYYEQYF. Based on the CDR3 plus reference TRBV11-3 and TRBJ2-7, the full variable domain is EAGVVQSPRYKIIEKKQPVAFWCNPISGHNTLYWYLQNLGQGPELLIRYENEEAVDDSQLPKDRFSAERLKGVDSTLKIQPAELGDSAVYLCASSLTSGTHYYEQYFGPGTRLTVT.

The chain joins TRBV27 to TRBJ1-5; D is ambiguous. Per the germline V gene, CDR1 is MNHEY and CDR2 is SMNVEV (reference sequence). This CDR3 region has 12 residues. Trimming pared 4 bases from V and 4 bases from J, leaving 5 bases between. The CDR3 DNA reads TGTGCCAGCAGTTCCCATAATCAGCCCCAGCATTTT. The encoded protein is CASSSHNQPQHF.

CDR3 in amino acids: CASSYPGALNTEAFF. The DNA of the CDR3 is TGTGCCAGCAGTTATCCAGGGGCCCTTAACACTGAAGCTTTCTTT. The chain recombines TRBV6-5 with TRBJ1-1, with D possibly TRBD1 on 6 matching bases. CDR3 length equals 15 residues. The ends were cut back, 3 bases at V and 2 bases at J, with 13 bases in the middle. Germline V CDR1 and CDR2: MNHEY, SVGAGI.

This clone was seen a single time. Other DNA sequences in this specimen translate into the identical CDR3. The chain employs TRBV4-1 and TRBJ1-2, with 7 bases aligning to TRBD1. The J segment lost 7 bases and the V segment lost 0 bases, leaving 5 bases of the junction unmatched. Germline V gene lookup returns CDR1 MGHRA and CDR2 YSYEKL. CDR3 length: 14 residues. The CDR3 region has the DNA TGCGCCAGCAGCCAAGAAAGGACAGGAGGTGGCTACACCTTC. Protein: CASSQERTGGGYTF.

V is TRBV11-2 and J is TRBJ2-2; TRBD2 is a possible D gene (5 bases). Germline assignment: CDR1 SGHAT and CDR2 FQNNGV. Deletions cut 0 bases from V and 5 bases from J, with 10 bases between. The CDR3 has 15 residues. The CDR3 sequence is CASSLDTGDTGELFF. CDR3 nucleotides: TGTGCCAGCAGCTTAGACACCGGGGATACCGGGGAGCTGTTTTTT. The variable domain in full, completed from reference TRBV11-2 and TRBJ2-2, reads EAGVAQSPRYKIIEKRQSVAFWCNPISGHATLYWYQQILGQGPKLLIQFQNNGVVDDSQLPKDRFSAERLKGVDSTLKIQPAKLEDSAVYLCASSLDTGDTGELFFGEGSRLTVL.

Concerning this clone: The junction does not match germline at one end; this may be a read error. The J gene is TRBJ2-2, the V gene TRBV4-2; 10 nucleotides agree with TRBD1. The CDR3 sequence is 20 residues long. Looked up from germline, CDR1 is LGHNA and CDR2 is YNFKEQ. This chain's CDR3 is CASSQEDGSSGTGVAGELFF. CDR3 sequence (DNA): TGTGCCAGCAGTCAAGAGGACGGCAGCTCTGGGACAGGGGTCGCCGGGGAGCTGTTTTTT.

This clone was counted a single time. This chain links TRBV6-4 with TRBJ2-4; the match to TRBD2 covers 8 bases. The trim removed 6 bases at V and 8 bases at J, leaving 12 bases unmatched. CDR3 length: 15 residues. Germline loops: CDR1 MRHNA, CDR2 SNTAGT. The CDR3 protein is CASSPESGGGYIQYF. In DNA form, the CDR3 reads TGTGCCAGCAGCCCGGAGAGCGGGGGAGGGTACATTCAGTACTTC.

The genes are TRBV7-7 and TRBJ1-4; D perhaps matches TRBD1 (5 bases). The germline gives CDR1 SSHAT, CDR2 FNYEAQ (reference sequence). This CDR3 has 18 amino acids. V lost 4 bases to trimming and J lost 4 bases, with 22 bases between them. CDR3 sequence: CASSSPDGGHTINEKLFF. The DNA of the CDR3 is TGTGCCAGCAGCTCCCCAGATGGCGGACACACGATTAATGAAAAACTGTTTTTT.

The gene calls are TRBV29-1 and TRBJ2-7, with TRBD2 matching 8 bases. CDR1 and CDR2 from the germline V gene are SQVTM and ANQGSEA. The CDR3 is 14 amino acids. With 2 bases clipped from V and 5 bases from J, the junction kept 8 bases outside the gene matches. CDR3 DNA: TGCAGCGTTGAAACCGGGACTAGTCACAACGAGCAGTACTTC. As protein: CSVETGTSHNEQYF.

V is TRBV6-5 and J is TRBJ2-7; D may be TRBD1 (6 bases). Germline V gene data show CDR1 as MNHEY and CDR2 as SVGAGI. This CDR3 contains 14 residues. Trimming removed 4 bases from V and 6 bases from J, with 16 bases in between. The CDR3 sequence is CASSSPTGTSEQYF. CDR3 nucleotides: TGTGCCAGCAGTTCACCGACAGGTACATCCGAGCAGTACTTC.

J is TRBJ2-5 and V is TRBV19; the D is unclear. This CDR3 contains 12 residues. The V end lost 8 bases, the J end lost 2 bases, and 9 bases lay between the germline ends. Germline V lookup: CDR1 LNHDA, CDR2 SQIVND (reference sequence). This CDR3 reads CASSLKQETQYF. CDR3 nucleotide sequence: TGTGCCAGTTCACTGAAGCAAGAGACCCAGTACTTC.

This clone was seen once. This rearrangement joins TRBV6-4 to TRBJ2-6; 7 bases fit TRBD1. After removal of 5 bases from V and 0 bases from J, the junction contained 1 base not matched to a gene. CDR1 and CDR2 from the germline V gene are MRHNA and SNTAGT. The CDR3 length is 15 residues. The DNA for the CDR3 is TGTGCCAGCAGTCGGGACAGCTCTGGGGCCAACGTCCTGACTTTC. Amino acids: CASSRDSSGANVLTF.